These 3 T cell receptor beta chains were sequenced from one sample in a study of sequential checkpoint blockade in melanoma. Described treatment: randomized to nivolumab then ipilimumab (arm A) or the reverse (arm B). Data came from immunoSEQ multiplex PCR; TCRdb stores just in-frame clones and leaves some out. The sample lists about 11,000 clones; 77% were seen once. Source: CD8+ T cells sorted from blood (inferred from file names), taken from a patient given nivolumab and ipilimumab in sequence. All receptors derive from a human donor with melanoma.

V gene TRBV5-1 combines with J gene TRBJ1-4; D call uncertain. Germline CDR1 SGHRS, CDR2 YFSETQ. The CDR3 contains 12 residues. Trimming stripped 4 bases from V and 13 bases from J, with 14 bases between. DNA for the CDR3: TGCGCCAGCAGCCCTCCCGGGAGTGGACTGTTTTTT. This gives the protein CASSPPGSGLFF.

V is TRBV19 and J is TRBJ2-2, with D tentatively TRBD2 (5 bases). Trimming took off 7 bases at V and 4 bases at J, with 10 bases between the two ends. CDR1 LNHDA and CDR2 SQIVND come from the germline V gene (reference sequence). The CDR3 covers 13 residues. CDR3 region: CASTLAGTGELFF. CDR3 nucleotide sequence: TGTGCCAGTACGCTAGCAGGCACCGGGGAGCTGTTTTTT.

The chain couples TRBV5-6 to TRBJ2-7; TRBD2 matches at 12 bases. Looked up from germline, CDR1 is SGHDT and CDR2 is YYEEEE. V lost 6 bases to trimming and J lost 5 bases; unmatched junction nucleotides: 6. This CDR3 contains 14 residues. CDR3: CASTLAGGSNEQYF. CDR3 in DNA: TGTGCCAGCACCCTAGCGGGAGGGAGCAACGAGCAGTACTTC.